This TCR beta chain was recorded in a study of response to subunit inactivated influenza vaccine. Study findings and constraints: After each seasonal influenza vaccination, few new T cells are recruited, the authors suggested.

Note on this clonotype: Antigen specificity is unknown.

The germline CDR1 and CDR2 sequences are DFQATT and SNEGSKA (reference sequence). The V and J ends lost 6 bases and 5 bases, in that order; junction bases with no gene match: 8. The CDR3 loop spans 13 amino acids. TCRdb ran MiXCR on the RT-PCR reads and lists one entry per CDR3 protein. The sample lists about half a million distinct CDR3 sequences, less than 10% occurring once. The source material was PBMCs from blood, sampled around 25 months after vaccination. The TCR sequence derives from a man aged 50-75 years who received an inactivated influenza vaccine. V and J are TRBV20-1 and TRBJ2-7, with 9 positions matching TRBD1. CDR3 amino acids: CSARGTGINEQYF. The CDR3 DNA reads as TGCAGTGCCCGCGGGACAGGGATCAACGAGCAGTACTTC.